This TCR beta chain is from a study of T cells in Graves' hyperthyroidism and ophthalmopathy. This clonotype was counted ten times or more. RNA transcripts served as the template for amplifying TCR beta CDR3 regions. The HTBI primer set served for first-round RT-PCR of the TCR CDR3. MiXCR, applied by TCRdb to the multiplex PCR reads, yields one record per CDR3 protein. Seen here are 250,000 to 300,000 distinct CDR3 sequences, about 18% observed once, and the top ten hold just over 55%. This CDR3 spans 12 amino acids. Looked up from germline, CDR1 is MDHEN and CDR2 is SYDVKM. Trimming took 4 bases from V and 13 from J, leaving 16 bases between them.

The chain recombines TRBV28 with TRBJ1-2; TRBD1 might be the D (6 bases). This TCR was recovered from a woman aged 55-69 years with Graves' ophthalmopathy. Sequencing was performed on blood. CDR3 amino acids: CASSSGQLKGTF. CDR3 bases: TGTGCCAGCAGTTCCGGACAGCTCAAGGGCACCTTC.